The sequence of this T cell receptor beta chain was determined in a study of cytomegalovirus exposure and HLA in healthy donors. Whole-study context: Among about 179 million T cells, an earlier analysis found roughly 110 million unique TCR beta sequences. Findings and caveats of the study: Cytomegalovirus-associated status was assigned to some 160 TCR beta chains.

Concerning this clone: Its antigen is not identified.

This cohort consisted of healthy bone marrow donors. PCR used 60 Vbeta primers and 13 Jbeta primers. How the authors handled the data: An analysis performed later counted 75 million to 80 million unique TCR beta chains (roughly 11 million of them shared). The method was immunoSEQ multiplex PCR; TCRdb's version includes in-frame clones alone and lacks a portion of them. The D gene and trimming were derived from the DNA, and the V and J assignments and clone size from that table. The sample yields 150,000 to 200,000 clones, 87% seen once. Germline values: CDR1 KGHSH, CDR2 LQKENI. V dropped 3 bases and J dropped 3; count of bases not matched to a gene: 3. CDR3 length equals 14 residues.

This receptor was taken from a girl less than two years old in good health and CMV-seronegative. Sequencing was carried out using PBMCs. V and J are TRBV18 and TRBJ2-3; 7 bases are shared with TRBD2. As DNA, the CDR3 is TGTGCCAGCTCACCTCCCGGGGGGACAGATACGCAGTATTTT. Protein: CASSPPGGTDTQYF.